A selection of T cell receptor beta chains follows, all from one sample in a study of T cell responses to AZD1222 COVID-19 vaccine. Assay: immunoSEQ multiplex PCR; the TCRdb copy retains only in-frame clones and omits some. The sample consists of 150,000 or so clones, roughly nine tenths of them appearing once. The specimen was peripheral blood, collected on day 0 of AZD1222 vaccination. These receptors were collected from an adult in good health. The CDR3 runs from the conserved cysteine through the conserved F or W. Fields, in order: CDR3 protein, CDR3 DNA, J gene, clone size, D gene, V gene. A D gene is named only where the DNA matches it firmly. Not all rows give a size; the values are once, few, many and, for expanded clones, a class.

CASSLLARKTRDNQETQYF TGCGCCAGCAGCTTGTTGGCTCGGAAAACCCGGGACAACCAAGAGACCCAGTACTTC TRBJ2-5 - - TRBV5-1
CASSIVHTSNQPQHF TGTGCCAGTAGTATAGTACATACCTCCAATCAGCCCCAGCATTTT TRBJ1-5 - - TRBV19
CASSVGRFRELFF TGTGCCAGTAGTGTGGGCCGGTTTCGAGAGCTGTTTTTT TRBJ2-2 - - TRBV19
CASSQDYEQYF TGCGCCAGCAGCCAGGACTACGAGCAGTACTTC TRBJ2-7 - - TRBV5-1
CASSQDLGQNNEQFF TGTGCCAGCAGCCAAGATCTGGGGCAGAACAATGAGCAGTTCTTC TRBJ2-1 - - TRBV4-2
CASSLWAGGISGNTIYF TGTGCCAGCAGTTTATGGGCAGGGGGAATCTCTGGAAACACCATATATTTT TRBJ1-3 - TRBD1 TRBV28
CASSKGDTSNTGELFF TGTGCCAGCAGCAAGGGGGACACATCGAACACCGGGGAGCTGTTTTTT TRBJ2-2 - - TRBV28
CASSLRRAYEETQYF TGTGCCAGCAGCTTGAGGCGAGCTTACGAAGAGACCCAGTACTTC TRBJ2-5 once - TRBV5-6
CASSAPVSLNEQFF TGTGCCAGCAGCGCCCCTGTTAGTCTCAATGAGCAGTTCTTC TRBJ2-1 - - TRBV5-4
CASSPFGTGGADGYTF TGTGCCAGCTCACCGTTTGGGACAGGGGGCGCAGATGGCTACACCTTC TRBJ1-2 few TRBD1 TRBV18
CASSNWGRQGAKHGYTF TGTGCCAGCAGCAATTGGGGTAGACAGGGGGCTAAGCATGGCTACACCTTC TRBJ1-2 - - TRBV21-1
CASSFGDRGSGAFF TGTGCCAGCAGCTTCGGGGACAGGGGATCGGGAGCTTTCTTT TRBJ1-1 - TRBD1 TRBV7-2
CASRPPGSRGRTEAFF TGTGCCAGCAGGCCCCCGGGATCTCGGGGCCGCACTGAAGCTTTCTTT TRBJ1-1 - - TRBV28
CASSFNTGGGETQYF TGCGCCAGCAGCTTTAACACAGGAGGTGGGGAGACCCAGTACTTC TRBJ2-5 - - TRBV5-1
CASSVASGSRDTQYF TGTGCCAGCAGCGTAGCTAGCGGGAGTAGAGATACGCAGTATTTT TRBJ2-3 - TRBD2 TRBV9
CASSQGRQSNQPQHF TGCGCCAGCAGCCAAGGGAGACAGAGCAATCAGCCCCAGCATTTT TRBJ1-5 - - TRBV4-1
CASSSGQGNMEKLFF TGTGCCAGCAGCTCGGGACAGGGGAATATGGAAAAACTGTTTTTT TRBJ1-4 - TRBD1 TRBV7-9
CASSFDRGKNIQYF TGTGCCAGCAGTTTCGACAGGGGAAAAAACATTCAGTACTTC TRBJ2-4 - TRBD1 TRBV6-5
CSGGYEVSSYNEQFF TGCAGCGGTGGCTACGAGGTAAGCTCCTACAATGAGCAGTTCTTC TRBJ2-1 - - TRBV29-1
CASSSFINTEAFF TGTGCCAGCAGCTCGTTCATAAACACTGAAGCTTTCTTT TRBJ1-1 - - TRBV7-2
CASGTSGSDTQYF TGTGCCAGCGGGACTAGCGGGAGTGATACGCAGTATTTT TRBJ2-3 - TRBD2 TRBV2
CASSLQGGLNTEAFF TGTGCCAGCAGCTTACAGGGGGGACTGAACACTGAAGCTTTCTTT TRBJ1-1 - TRBD1 TRBV7-2
CASSLQGDGGYGYTF TGTGCCAGTAGCCTCCAGGGGGACGGAGGGTATGGCTACACCTTC TRBJ1-2 - TRBD1 TRBV19
CASSGHTGSLNNEQFF TGTGCCAGCAGCGGACATACGGGCAGCCTGAACAATGAGCAGTTCTTC TRBJ2-1 - - TRBV3-1/TRBV3-2
CASSPVRVISHRAEAFF TGTGCCAGCAGCCCGGTGAGGGTGATATCCCATAGGGCTGAAGCTTTCTTT TRBJ1-1 - - TRBV5-5
CASSSTVPSGGGYTF TGTGCCAGCAGTTCAACCGTCCCTTCCGGGGGAGGCTACACCTTC TRBJ1-2 - - TRBV28
CASSPRGGQNYGYTF TGCGCCAGCAGCCCCAGGGGGGGCCAGAACTATGGCTACACCTTC TRBJ1-2 - TRBD1 TRBV5-1
CASRPGRGNYGYTF TGTGCCAGCAGGCCGGGACGGGGAAACTATGGCTACACCTTC TRBJ1-2 few - TRBV28
CSASYWEGHNEQFF TGCAGTGCTAGTTATTGGGAGGGCCACAATGAGCAGTTCTTC TRBJ2-1 - TRBD2 TRBV20-1
CATSDPGTSQETQYF TGTGCCACCAGTGATCCCGGGACCTCACAAGAGACCCAGTACTTC TRBJ2-5 - - TRBV24-1
CASSEHSYEQYF TGTGCCAGCAGTGAACATTCCTACGAGCAGTACTTC TRBJ2-7 - - TRBV6-1
CASRQTGQAKNIQYF TGTGCCAGCAGACAGACAGGGCAAGCCAAAAACATTCAGTACTTC TRBJ2-4 - TRBD1 TRBV6-5
CASSYGASGKGYEQYF TGTGCCAGCAGTTATGGGGCTAGCGGGAAGGGTTACGAGCAGTACTTC TRBJ2-7 - TRBD2 TRBV6-5
CASSRYRQGELFF TGTGCCAGCAGTCGATACAGACAGGGGGAACTGTTTTTT TRBJ1-4 - TRBD1 TRBV28
CASSLVQTGGRGRAFF TGTGCCAGCAGCTTAGTCCAGACAGGGGGCCGGGGGAGAGCTTTCTTT TRBJ1-1 - TRBD1 TRBV7-9
CATSDGVQAFF TGTGCCACCAGTGATGGGGTCCAGGCTTTCTTT TRBJ1-1 - - TRBV24-1
CASSLVGTGNTEAFF TGTGCCAGCAGCTTAGTCGGGACAGGGAACACTGAAGCTTTCTTT TRBJ1-1 - TRBD1 TRBV7-9
CASRPGGGYGYTF TGTGCCAGCAGGCCGGGGGGTGGCTATGGCTACACCTTC TRBJ1-2 once - TRBV28
CASSPTSGNTQYF TGTGCCAGCAGCCCGACCAGCGGGAATACGCAGTATTTT TRBJ2-3 - TRBD2 TRBV3-1/TRBV3-2
CASSETGRQALWDSPLHF TGTGCCAGCAGTGAGACAGGTCGTCAGGCCCTTTGGGATTCACCCCTCCACTTT TRBJ1-6 - - TRBV28
CASSSGGTENTEAFF TGTGCCAGCAGCTCTGGCGGTACAGAGAACACTGAAGCTTTCTTT TRBJ1-1 - - TRBV7-3
CASSLDSGYTF TGTGCCAGCAGCTTGGATAGTGGCTACACCTTC TRBJ1-2 few - TRBV5-5
CASSRLTGGLSTGELFF TGTGCCAGCTCACGACTAACAGGGGGCTTGTCCACCGGGGAGCTGTTTTTT TRBJ2-2 - TRBD1 TRBV18
CASSLGGFAEAFF TGTGCCAGCAGTTTAGGGGGGTTCGCTGAAGCTTTCTTT TRBJ1-1 - - TRBV27
CASKGRGYYGYTF TGTGCCAGCAAGGGTCGGGGATACTATGGCTACACCTTC TRBJ1-2 - - TRBV5-6
CASSRRADQETQYF TGTGCCAGCAGCCGTCGGGCCGACCAAGAGACCCAGTACTTC TRBJ2-5 - - TRBV11-3
CASSFEPGGLSEQYF TGCGCCAGCAGCTTTGAACCGGGAGGTCTCTCCGAGCAGTACTTC TRBJ2-7 few TRBD2 TRBV5-1
CASSSGYGELFF TGTGCCAGCAGTTCGGGGTACGGGGAGCTGTTTTTT TRBJ2-2 - - TRBV12-3/TRBV12-4
CASIPAPGQFSYEQYF TGTGCCAGCATTCCTGCACCGGGACAGTTCTCCTACGAGCAGTACTTC TRBJ2-7 - TRBD1 TRBV28
CASSSGTGTHLEQYF TGTGCCAGCAGCTCAGGGACAGGGACTCACCTCGAGCAGTACTTC TRBJ2-7 - TRBD1 TRBV11-2
CSVAGTNEKLFF TGCAGCGTTGCCGGGACTAATGAAAAACTGTTTTTT TRBJ1-4 once - TRBV29-1
CASSLRTGVYNQPQHF TGTGCCAGCAGTTTACGGACAGGGGTTTACAATCAGCCCCAGCATTTT TRBJ1-5 - TRBD1 TRBV28
CASSTNTGVDTEAFF TGCGCCAGCAGCACCAACACAGGGGTGGACACTGAAGCTTTCTTT TRBJ1-1 - TRBD1 TRBV5-1
CASSFGGVLAKNIQYF TGTGCCAGCAGCTTTGGGGGGGTACTAGCCAAAAACATTCAGTACTTC TRBJ2-4 once TRBD2 TRBV5-4